This TCR beta chain was observed in a study of regulatory and conventional T cells in RAG deficiency (dated by TCRdb to the late 2010s). Some background on the complete study: High-throughput TCR beta sequencing was used to compare the repertoire diversity and composition of Treg, conventional CD4+ and CD8+ T cells between RAG-deficient patients and healthy controls. Overall results and qualifications from the work: Sorted CD25-high CD127-low cells from Omenn syndrome patients may represent peripherally activated cells rather than bona fide Treg cells. Compared with control T-cell subpopulations, the RAG-deficient patients had markedly lower Shannon entropy and higher Simpson indices. Shorter CDR3 lengths were found in all patient T-cell subsets, and >75% Treg-Tconv repertoire overlap at nucleotide and amino acid level was observed in Omenn syndrome patients. For some subjects, some T-cell subset analyses were not performed. Unique TCR beta sequences from Treg cells were 95 to 100-fold fewer in Omenn syndrome and CID/AS patients than controls, versus around 9.1-fold for other subsets.

Before genomic DNA was extracted, conventional CD4+ T cells were isolated from blood as CD25-low CD127-high cells. Repertoire analyses used fewer than ten healthy control donors as the comparison group. Comment on this clone: What this receptor recognizes is not known. The sample holds no much larger clone one base away, and base qualities are not on file.

CDR1 and CDR2, per the germline V gene, are MNHNS and SASEGT. Here V drops 1 base and J drops 7 bases, and the junction holds 7 bases not matched to any gene. The CDR3 holds 17 amino acids from the cysteine to the phenylalanine. Only the CDR3 part of the read is kept: 51 bases, read in frame from the first base. The method behind the library was the immunoSEQ multiplex PCR assay. Rearranged TCR beta chain products were amplified from the genomic DNA of sorted T-cell subsets and were then sequenced. Turning to the authors' computational methods: Shannon entropy and Simpson indices were used to measure how diverse the repertoire of productive TCR beta rearrangements was. To assess clonal expansion, the frequencies of the 100 most abundant productive TCR beta clonotypes were added up as a share of total reads. The TRB repertoires were scored with a self-reactivity index that is based on amino acid usage at CDR3beta positions 6 and 7. Two-way ANOVA was applied to the repertoire analyses, whereas Student t or Mann-Whitney tests were applied to the flow cytometric analyses. TCRdb re-hosts the immuneACCESS table, in-frame sequences only. Its copies lack some clones; in the studies checked, an unresolved V gene accounts for under half of them, and the cause for the rest is not known. That table is the source of V, J and clone size, and D and trimming were worked out from the DNA. Recorded for this sample are about 12,000 clones; 90% to 95% of them occurred a single time. The ten largest clones take up 1.1% of the sample.

These records were also assigned to another study, of regulatory T cells. According to the second study: For the multiplex PCR, 52 forward TRBV primers and 13 reverse TRBJ primers were used, and amplification bias was corrected with both assay-based and computational methods. In patients, repertoires had restricted unique TRB V-J pairs and skewed V and J gene usage, with regulatory T cells showing the most marked changes. The study compared T-cell receptor beta repertoires of sorted regulatory, conventional CD4+ and CD8+ T cells in CD3G-deficient patients with those in healthy controls. Peripheral blood mononuclear cells were isolated by Ficoll density separation. Rearranged TRB loci were amplified from genomic DNA by multiplex PCR within the immunoSEQ assay. TRB amplicons were sequenced on an Illumina HiSeq platform. Custom algorithms error-filtered the raw sequences and aligned them to reference gene sequences, after which the immunoSEQ online tools were used for analysis. The frequencies of productive and nonproductive TRB rearrangements were evaluated among unique sequences as well as among total sequences. For group comparisons, t tests, Mann-Whitney tests or two-way ANOVA were performed in Prism software.

The receptor comes from a human donor in good health. The chain couples TRBV6-1 to TRBJ1-6; 10 middle bases align to TRBD1. The sequenced sample was CD4+ effector T cells sorted from blood. The bases read TGTGCCAGCAGTGAAGTGGGGACAGGGGTTAGAAATTCACCCCTCCACTTT. This codes for CASSEVGTGVRNSPLHF.